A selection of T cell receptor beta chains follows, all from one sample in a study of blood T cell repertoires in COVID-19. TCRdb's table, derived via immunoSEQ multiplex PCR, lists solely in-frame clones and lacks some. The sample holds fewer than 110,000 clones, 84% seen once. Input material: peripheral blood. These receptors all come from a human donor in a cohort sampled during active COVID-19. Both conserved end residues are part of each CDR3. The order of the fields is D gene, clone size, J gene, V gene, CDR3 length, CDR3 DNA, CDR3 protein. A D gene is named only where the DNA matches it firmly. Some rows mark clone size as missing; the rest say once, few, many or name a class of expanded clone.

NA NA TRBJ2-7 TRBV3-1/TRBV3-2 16 TGTGCCAGCAGCCAACAGTCACAGGTCCTAGCCTACGAGCAGTACTTC CASSQQSQVLAYEQYF
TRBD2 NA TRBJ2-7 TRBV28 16 TGTGCCAGCAACCCGGAGACTAGCGGGAGTCTCGGCGAGCAGTACTTC CASNPETSGSLGEQYF
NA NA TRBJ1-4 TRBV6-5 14 TGTGCCAGCACTCTAACCGCTACTAATGAAAAACTGTTTTTT CASTLTATNEKLFF
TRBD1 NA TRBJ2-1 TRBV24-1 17 TGTGCCACCAGTGTTAGCCCCGGGACAGGGATCCACAATGAGCAGTTCTTC CATSVSPGTGIHNEQFF
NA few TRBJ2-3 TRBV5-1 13 TGCGCCAGCTCGAATAGCGTAGGAGATACGCAGTATTTT CASSNSVGDTQYF
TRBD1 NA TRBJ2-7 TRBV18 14 TGTGCCAGCTCCCCGGGACAGGGAACTTACGAGCAGTACTTC CASSPGQGTYEQYF
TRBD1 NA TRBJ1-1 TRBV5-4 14 TGTGCCAGCAGCCAACAGGGGATGAACACTGAAGCTTTCTTT CASSQQGMNTEAFF
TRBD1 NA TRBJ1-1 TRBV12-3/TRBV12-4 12 TGTGCCAGCAGTTGGACAGGGGGCGAAGCTTTCTTT CASSWTGGEAFF
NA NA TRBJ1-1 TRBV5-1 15 TGCGCCAGCAGTGTGGGGGGGCAAGTGGGAACTGAAGCTTTCTTT CASSVGGQVGTEAFF
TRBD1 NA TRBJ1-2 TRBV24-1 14 TGTGCCACCAGTGACCCGGGACAGGGCTATGGCTACACCTTC CATSDPGQGYGYTF
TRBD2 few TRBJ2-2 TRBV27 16 TGTGCCAGCAGTTTTCTACCAGCGGGAGGGGTCGGGGAGCTGTTTTTT CASSFLPAGGVGELFF
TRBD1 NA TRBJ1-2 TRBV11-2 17 TGTGCCAGCAGCGGCCGGAGGACAGGGGGTTACTTAGGTGGCTACACCTTC CASSGRRTGGYLGGYTF
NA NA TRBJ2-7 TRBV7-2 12 TGTGCCAGCAGCGCAGGCTCCTACGAGCAGTACTTC CASSAGSYEQYF
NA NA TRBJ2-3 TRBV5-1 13 TGCGCCAGCAGAGTGGACATCACAAATACGCAGTATTTT CASRVDITNTQYF
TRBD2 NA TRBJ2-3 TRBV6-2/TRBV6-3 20 TGTGCCAGCAGTACCGGGGCCTCTAGCGGGAGAGGGGTTGGCACAGATACGCAGTATTTT CASSTGASSGRGVGTDTQYF
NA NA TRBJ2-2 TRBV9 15 TGTGCCAGCAGCGTAGCTAGGCACCGGGCCGGGGAGCTGTTTTTT CASSVARHRAGELFF
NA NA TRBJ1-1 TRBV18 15 TGTGCCAGCTCACCGACAACAGGGAGGAACACTGAAGCTTTCTTT CASSPTTGRNTEAFF
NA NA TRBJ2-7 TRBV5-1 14 TGCGCCAGCAGCTTGGGGACAGCAGGCTACGAGCAGTACTTC CASSLGTAGYEQYF
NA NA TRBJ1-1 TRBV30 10 TGTGCCTGGATATTGACTGAAGCTTTCTTT CAWILTEAFF
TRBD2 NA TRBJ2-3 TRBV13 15 TGTGCCAGCAGCCTTCGGACTAGCGGGCTAGCAACGCAGTATTTT CASSLRTSGLATQYF
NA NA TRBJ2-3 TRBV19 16 TGTGCCAGTAGTATGGGCGGGGTAGGCGACACAGATACGCAGTATTTT CASSMGGVGDTDTQYF
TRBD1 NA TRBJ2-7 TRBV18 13 TGTGCCAGCTCGGGACAGGGAAACTACGAGCAGTACTTC CASSGQGNYEQYF
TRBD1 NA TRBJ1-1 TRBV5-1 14 TGCGCCAGCAGCCCGTGGACAGGGACCACTGAAGCTTTCTTT CASSPWTGTTEAFF